This T cell receptor beta chain comes out of a study of cytomegalovirus exposure and HLA in healthy donors. Study-wide results and caveats: Rarity held for most TCR sequences, but there were some public TCRs that occurred in many donors.

A word on this clone: Its matching antigen is unknown.

The PCR was carried out with 60 Vbeta primers and 13 Jbeta primers. Method: immunoSEQ multiplex PCR; TCRdb's copy keeps in-frame clones and lacks some. The data hold about 180,000 clones, with around 80% observed a single time. The specimen sequenced was PBMCs. This clonotype was sampled from a young man in good health and CMV-seronegative.

Here the CDR3 DNA reads TGTGCCACCAGCAGAGATCAGGGCTCCTACGAGCAGTACTTC. This sequence encodes CATSRDQGSYEQYF. V gene TRBV15 combines with J gene TRBJ2-7; TRBD1 is a possible D gene (5 bases). The ends were cut back, 0 bases at V and 0 bases at J, with 6 bases in the middle. The germline V gene encodes CDR1 LNHNV and CDR2 YYDKDF (reference sequence). The CDR3 has 14 residues.